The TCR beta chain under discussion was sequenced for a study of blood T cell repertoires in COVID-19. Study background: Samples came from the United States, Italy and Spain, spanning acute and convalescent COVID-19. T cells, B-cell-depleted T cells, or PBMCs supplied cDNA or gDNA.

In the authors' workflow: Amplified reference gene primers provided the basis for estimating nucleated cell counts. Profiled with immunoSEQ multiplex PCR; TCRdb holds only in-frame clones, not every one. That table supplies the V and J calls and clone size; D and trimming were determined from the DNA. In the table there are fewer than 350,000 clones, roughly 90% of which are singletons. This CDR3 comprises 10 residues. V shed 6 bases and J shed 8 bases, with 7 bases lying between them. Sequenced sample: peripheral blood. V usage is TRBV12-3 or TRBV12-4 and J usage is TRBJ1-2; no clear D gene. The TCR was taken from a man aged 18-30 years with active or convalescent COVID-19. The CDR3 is CASSLEGYTF. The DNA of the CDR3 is TGTGCCAGCAGCCTAGAGGGCTACACCTTC.